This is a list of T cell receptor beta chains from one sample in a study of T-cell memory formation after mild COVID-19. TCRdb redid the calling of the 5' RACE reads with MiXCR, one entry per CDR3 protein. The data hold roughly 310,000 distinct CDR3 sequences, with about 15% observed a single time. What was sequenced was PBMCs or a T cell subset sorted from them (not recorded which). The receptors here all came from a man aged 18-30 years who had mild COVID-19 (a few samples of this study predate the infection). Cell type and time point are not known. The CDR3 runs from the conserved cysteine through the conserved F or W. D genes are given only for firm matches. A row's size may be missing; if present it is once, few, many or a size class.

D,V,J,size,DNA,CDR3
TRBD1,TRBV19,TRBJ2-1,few,TGTGCCAGTAGTCTAAACAGGGGCGCCGTCTTCTTC,CASSLNRGAVFF
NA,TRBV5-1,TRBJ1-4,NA,TGCGCCAGCAGCTTGGCCGGGGGAACTAATGAAAAACTGTTTTTT,CASSLAGGTNEKLFF
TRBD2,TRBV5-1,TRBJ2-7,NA,TGCGCCAGCAGCGTAACTAGCGGGGGGCCCTACGAGCAGTACTTC,CASSVTSGGPYEQYF
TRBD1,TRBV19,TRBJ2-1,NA,TGTGCCAGTAATCAGGGGGCATCTTACAATGAGCAGTTCTTC,CASNQGASYNEQFF
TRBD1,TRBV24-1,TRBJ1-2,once,TGTGCCACCAGTGACACTACAGGGGGCAAGAACTATGGCTACACCTTC,CATSDTTGGKNYGYTF
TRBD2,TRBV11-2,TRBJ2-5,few,TGTGCCAGCAGTCCTTCGACTAGCACAGAGACCCAGTACTTC,CASSPSTSTETQYF
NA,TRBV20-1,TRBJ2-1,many,TGCAGTGCTCCCGCGAGGAGTTCCTACAATGAGCAGTTCTTC,CSAPARSSYNEQFF
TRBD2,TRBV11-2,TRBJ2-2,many,TGTGCCAGCTGGGAGGGGTACACCGGGGAGCTGTTTTTT,CASWEGYTGELFF
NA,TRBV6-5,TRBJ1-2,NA,TGTGCCAGCAGTTACAATCAGGGTCACGGCTACACCTTC,CASSYNQGHGYTF
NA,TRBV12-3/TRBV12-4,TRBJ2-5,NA,TGTGCCAGCAGTGATCTAGGAGGGGTGGAGACCCAGTACTTC,CASSDLGGVETQYF
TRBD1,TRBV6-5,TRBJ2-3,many,TGTGCCAGCAGCCCGACAGGGACCAGCACAGATACGCAGTATTTT,CASSPTGTSTDTQYF
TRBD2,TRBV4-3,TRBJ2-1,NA,TGCGCCAGCAGCTTACGGGGCGCGGGGGTGCAGTTCTTC,CASSLRGAGVQFF
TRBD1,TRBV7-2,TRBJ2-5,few,TGTGCCAGCAGCTCCGACAGGGGTCAGACCCAGTACTTC,CASSSDRGQTQYF
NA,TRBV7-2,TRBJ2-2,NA,TGTGCCAGCAGAGTGGGCCCCCGGGCCGGGGAGCTGTTTTTT,CASRVGPRAGELFF
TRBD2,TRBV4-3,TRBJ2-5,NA,TGCGCCAGCAGCCCGACTAGCGGGGCCCTCGGGGAGACCCAGTACTTC,CASSPTSGALGETQYF
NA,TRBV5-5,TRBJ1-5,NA,TGTGCCAGCAGTCCCGACGGAAACAATCAGCCCCAGCATTTT,CASSPDGNNQPQHF
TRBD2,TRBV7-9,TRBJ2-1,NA,TGTGCCAGCAGCCTACTAGCGGGGGGGCCTTATGAGCAGTTCTTC,CASSLLAGGPYEQFF
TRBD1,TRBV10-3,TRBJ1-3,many,TGTGCCACCCAAACTTGGACAGGTCTCTCTGGAAACACCATATATTTT,CATQTWTGLSGNTIYF
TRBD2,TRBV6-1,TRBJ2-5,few,TGTGCCAGCAGGGCTGGGGGGGGAGTTGAGACCCAGTACTTC,CASRAGGGVETQYF
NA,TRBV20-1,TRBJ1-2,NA,TGCAGTGCTAATCGTAGAGGTCTTAACTATGGCTACACCTTC,CSANRRGLNYGYTF
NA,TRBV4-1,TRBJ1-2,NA,TGCGCCAGCAGCCTTATAGCAGTACAGTATGGCTACACCTTC,CASSLIAVQYGYTF
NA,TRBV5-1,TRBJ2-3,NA,TGCGCCAGCAGCTTGGCCTTCTCGGGGTATGGAGATACGCAGTATTTT,CASSLAFSGYGDTQYF
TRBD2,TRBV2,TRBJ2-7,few,TGTGCCGGTAATAGGCGGGGGGCCTCCTACGAGCAGTACTTC,CAGNRRGASYEQYF
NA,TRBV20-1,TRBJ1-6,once,TGCAGTGCTAGAGATATGGGGAACTCCTATAATTCACCCCTCCACTTT,CSARDMGNSYNSPLHF
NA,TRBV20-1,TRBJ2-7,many,TGCAGTGCTAGAGATTTGGACGGAGCAGGCGAGCAGTACTTC,CSARDLDGAGEQYF
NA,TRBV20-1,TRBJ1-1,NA,TGCAGTGCTAGAACCCAGACGGGGCGGACTGAAGCTTTCTTT,CSARTQTGRTEAFF
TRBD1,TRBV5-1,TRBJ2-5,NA,TGCGCCAGCAGCGCCGGACAGGGGGCGGCTGAGACCCAGTACTTC,CASSAGQGAAETQYF
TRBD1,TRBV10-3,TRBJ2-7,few,TGTGCCATCAGTGCGATGGGTCAGGGGGCCTACGAGCAGTACTTC,CAISAMGQGAYEQYF
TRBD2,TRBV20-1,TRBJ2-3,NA,TGCAGTGCTAGAGTTTGGGCAGCGGGGGGGCCAGATACGCAGTATTTT,CSARVWAAGGPDTQYF
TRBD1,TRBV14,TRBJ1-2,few,TGTGCCAGCAGCCAAGTTGTGACAGGGGATGGCTACACCTTC,CASSQVVTGDGYTF
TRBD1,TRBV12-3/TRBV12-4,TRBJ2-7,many,TGTGCCAGCAGCGGGACAGAGGTCTCCTACGAGCAGTACTTC,CASSGTEVSYEQYF
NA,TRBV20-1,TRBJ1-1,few,TGCAGTGCAGCCCTGAGGGGCGGAGAAGCTTTCTTT,CSAALRGGEAFF
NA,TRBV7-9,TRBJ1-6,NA,TGTGCCAGCAGCTTAGAGGTGTCGGATTCACCCCTCCACTTT,CASSLEVSDSPLHF
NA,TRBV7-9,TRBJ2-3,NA,TGTGCCAGCAGCTTAGTAGATGTAGATACGCAGTATTTT,CASSLVDVDTQYF
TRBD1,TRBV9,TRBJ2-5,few,TGTGCCAGCAGCGTAGGAAGGGGGCGCGGGGAGACCCAGTACTTC,CASSVGRGRGETQYF
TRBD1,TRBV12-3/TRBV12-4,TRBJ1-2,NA,TGTGCCAGCAGCCTCGACAGGGGAGGGTCTTATGGCTACACCTTC,CASSLDRGGSYGYTF
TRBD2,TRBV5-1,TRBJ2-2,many,TGCGCCAGCAGCGGGGGACTAGCGGGGAACACCGGGGAGCTGTTTTTT,CASSGGLAGNTGELFF
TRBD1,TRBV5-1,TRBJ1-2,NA,TGCGCCAGCAGCGGGGGACAGCGCTTTACGGGCTACACCTTC,CASSGGQRFTGYTF
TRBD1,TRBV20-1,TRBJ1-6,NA,TGCAGTGCTAGTGGGGGAAGGACAGGGGTTGAATCACCCCTCCACTTT,CSASGGRTGVESPLHF
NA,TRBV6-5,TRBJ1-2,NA,TGTGCCAGCAGTTACTCCCAGGGCGGAAACTATGGCTACACCTTC,CASSYSQGGNYGYTF
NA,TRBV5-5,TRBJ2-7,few,TGTGCCAGCAGCTTGCCCCCTGAGGACGAGCAGTACTTC,CASSLPPEDEQYF
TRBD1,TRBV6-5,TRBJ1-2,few,TGTGCCAGCAGTGCGACAGGGCCCTATGGCTACACCTTC,CASSATGPYGYTF
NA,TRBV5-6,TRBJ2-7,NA,TGTGCCAGCAGCCTCGGAACAGCTACCTACGAGCAGTACTTC,CASSLGTATYEQYF
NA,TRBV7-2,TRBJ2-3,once,TGTGCCAGCAGCCTGCAAAGAGGGACTGATCAGTATTTT,CASSLQRGTDQYF
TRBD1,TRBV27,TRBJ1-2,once,TGTGCCAGCAGTTTATTCCCGACAGGGTTCGGCTATGGCTACACCTTC,CASSLFPTGFGYGYTF
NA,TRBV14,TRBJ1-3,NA,TGTGCCAGCAGCTTTCCGGGAACATCCATATATTTT,CASSFPGTSIYF
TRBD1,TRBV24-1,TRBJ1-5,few,TGTGCCACCAGTGAAGGGACAGGGGATCAGCCCCAGCATTTT,CATSEGTGDQPQHF
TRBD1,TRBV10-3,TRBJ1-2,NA,TGTGCCATCAGTGAGCCCGACAGGGGGAACTATGGCTACACCTTC,CAISEPDRGNYGYTF
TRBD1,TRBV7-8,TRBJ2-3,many,TGTGCCAGCAGCTTCCACAGGGGGCAGGGAGATACGCAGTATTTT,CASSFHRGQGDTQYF
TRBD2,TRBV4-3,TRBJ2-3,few,TGCGCCAGCAGCCTAGCGGGGGGGACTACTAGTACGCAGTATTTT,CASSLAGGTTSTQYF
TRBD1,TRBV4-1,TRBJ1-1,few,TGCGCCAGCAGAGGGGGGACAGGGGGCTTAACTGAAGCTTTCTTT,CASRGGTGGLTEAFF
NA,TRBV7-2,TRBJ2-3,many,TGTGCCAGCAGCTTAGTGGTGGGGACAGATACGCAGTATTTT,CASSLVVGTDTQYF
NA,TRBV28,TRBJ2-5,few,TGTGCCAGCAGTGACGGGGTGTTTCAAGAGACCCAGTACTTC,CASSDGVFQETQYF
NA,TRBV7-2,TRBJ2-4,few,TGTGCCAGCAGCTCTATCGCGTCCAAAAACATTCAGTACTTC,CASSSIASKNIQYF
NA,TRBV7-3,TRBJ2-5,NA,TGTGCCAGCAGCTTAACGGCCGTCGGGGGGACCCAGTACTTC,CASSLTAVGGTQYF